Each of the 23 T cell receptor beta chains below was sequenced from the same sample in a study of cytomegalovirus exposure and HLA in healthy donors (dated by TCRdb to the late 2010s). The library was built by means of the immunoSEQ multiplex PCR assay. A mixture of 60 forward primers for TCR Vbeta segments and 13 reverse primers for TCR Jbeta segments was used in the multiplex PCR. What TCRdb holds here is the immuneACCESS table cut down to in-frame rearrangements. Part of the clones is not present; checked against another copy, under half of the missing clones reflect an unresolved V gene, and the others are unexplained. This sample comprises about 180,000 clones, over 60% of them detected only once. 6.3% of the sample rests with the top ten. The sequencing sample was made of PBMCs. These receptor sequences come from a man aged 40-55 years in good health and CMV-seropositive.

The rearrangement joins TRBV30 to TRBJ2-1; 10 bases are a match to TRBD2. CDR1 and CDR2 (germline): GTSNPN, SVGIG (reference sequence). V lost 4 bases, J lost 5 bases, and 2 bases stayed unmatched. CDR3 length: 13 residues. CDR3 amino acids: CAWNLAGDNEQFF. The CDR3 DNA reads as TGTGCCTGGAACCTAGCGGGAGACAATGAGCAGTTCTTC.

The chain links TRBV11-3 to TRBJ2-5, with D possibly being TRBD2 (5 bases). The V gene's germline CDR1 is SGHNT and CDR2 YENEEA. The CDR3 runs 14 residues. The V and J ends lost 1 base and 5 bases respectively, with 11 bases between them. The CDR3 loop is CASSLAVGGETQYF. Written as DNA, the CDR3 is TGTGCCAGCAGCTTAGCGGTTGGCGGGGAGACCCAGTACTTC. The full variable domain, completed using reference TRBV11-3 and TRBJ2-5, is EAGVVQSPRYKIIEKKQPVAFWCNPISGHNTLYWYLQNLGQGPELLIRYENEEAVDDSQLPKDRFSAERLKGVDSTLKIQPAELGDSAVYLCASSLAVGGETQYFGPGTRLLVL.

Written as DNA, the CDR3 is TGCGCCAGCAGCCAAGATTTTACGGGAGGGAATCCAGATACGCAGTATTTT. Translated: CASSQDFTGGNPDTQYF. The chain recombines TRBV4-1 with TRBJ2-3, with 8 positions matching TRBD2. The CDR3 totals 17 residues. V lost 0 bases, J lost 4 bases, and 9 bases stayed unmatched. Germline assignment: CDR1 MGHRA and CDR2 YSYEKL.

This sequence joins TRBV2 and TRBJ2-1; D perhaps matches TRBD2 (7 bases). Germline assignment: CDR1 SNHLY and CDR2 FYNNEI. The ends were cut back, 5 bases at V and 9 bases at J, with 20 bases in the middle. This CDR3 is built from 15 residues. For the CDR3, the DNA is TGTGCCAGCAGTCTAGGGGGGGGAGGTCTTACTGAGCAGTTCTTC. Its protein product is CASSLGGGGLTEQFF.

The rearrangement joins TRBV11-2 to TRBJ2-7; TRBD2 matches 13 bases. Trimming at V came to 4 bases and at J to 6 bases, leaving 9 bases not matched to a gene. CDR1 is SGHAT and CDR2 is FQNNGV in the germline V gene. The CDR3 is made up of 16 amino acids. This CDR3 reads CASSYGGLAGIVEQYF. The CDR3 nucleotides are TGTGCCAGCAGCTACGGGGGACTAGCGGGGATTGTCGAGCAGTACTTC.

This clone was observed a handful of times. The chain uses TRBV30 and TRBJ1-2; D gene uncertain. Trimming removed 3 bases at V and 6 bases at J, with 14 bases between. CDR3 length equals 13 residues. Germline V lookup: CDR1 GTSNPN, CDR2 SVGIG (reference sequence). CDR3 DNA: TGTGCCTGGAGGGCCCCCGGAGGGCATGGCTACACCTTC. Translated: CAWRAPGGHGYTF.

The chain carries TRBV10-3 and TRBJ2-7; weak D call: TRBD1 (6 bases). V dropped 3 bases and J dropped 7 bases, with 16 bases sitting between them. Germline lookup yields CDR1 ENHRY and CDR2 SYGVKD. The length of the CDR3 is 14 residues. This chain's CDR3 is CAISEPDRSLEQYF. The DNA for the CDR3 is TGTGCCATCAGTGAACCGGACAGATCCCTAGAGCAGTACTTC.

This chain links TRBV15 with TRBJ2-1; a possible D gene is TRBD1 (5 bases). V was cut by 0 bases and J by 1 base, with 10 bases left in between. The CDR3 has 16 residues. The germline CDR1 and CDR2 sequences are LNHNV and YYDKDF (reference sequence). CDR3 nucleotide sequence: TGTGCCACCAGCAGAGAAAAGTGGACATCCTACAATGAGCAGTTCTTC. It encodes CATSREKWTSYNEQFF.

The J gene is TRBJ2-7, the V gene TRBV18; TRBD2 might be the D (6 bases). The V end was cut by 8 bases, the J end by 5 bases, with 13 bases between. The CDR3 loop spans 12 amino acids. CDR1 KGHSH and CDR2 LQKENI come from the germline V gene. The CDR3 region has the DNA TGTGCCAGCGGCGGGGTCGTGCACGAGCAGTACTTC. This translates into CASGGVVHEQYF.

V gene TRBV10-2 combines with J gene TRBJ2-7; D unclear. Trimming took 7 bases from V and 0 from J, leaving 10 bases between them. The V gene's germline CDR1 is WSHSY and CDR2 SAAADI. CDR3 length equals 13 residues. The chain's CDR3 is CASMWRGSYEQYF. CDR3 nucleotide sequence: TGCGCCAGCATGTGGCGCGGCTCCTACGAGCAGTACTTC.

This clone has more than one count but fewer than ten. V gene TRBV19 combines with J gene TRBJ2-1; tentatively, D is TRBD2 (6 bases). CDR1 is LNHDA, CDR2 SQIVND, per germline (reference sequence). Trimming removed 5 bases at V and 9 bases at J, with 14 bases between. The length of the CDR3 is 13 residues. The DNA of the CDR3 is TGTGCCAGTAGTTCCCAAGCGGAGGGTGAGCAGTTCTTC. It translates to CASSSQAEGEQFF.

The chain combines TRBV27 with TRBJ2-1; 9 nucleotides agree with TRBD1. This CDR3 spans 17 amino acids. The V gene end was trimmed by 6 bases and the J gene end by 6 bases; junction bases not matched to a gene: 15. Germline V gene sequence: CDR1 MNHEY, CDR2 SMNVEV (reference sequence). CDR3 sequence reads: CASRIKPVTGGINEQFF. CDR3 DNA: TGTGCCAGCAGGATAAAACCGGTGACAGGGGGGATCAATGAGCAGTTCTTC.

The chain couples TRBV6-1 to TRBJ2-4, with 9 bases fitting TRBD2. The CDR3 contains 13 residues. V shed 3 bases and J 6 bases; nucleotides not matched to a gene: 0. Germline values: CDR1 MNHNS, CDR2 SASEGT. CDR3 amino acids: CASSETSGNIQYF. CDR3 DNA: TGTGCCAGCAGTGAGACTAGCGGAAACATTCAGTACTTC.

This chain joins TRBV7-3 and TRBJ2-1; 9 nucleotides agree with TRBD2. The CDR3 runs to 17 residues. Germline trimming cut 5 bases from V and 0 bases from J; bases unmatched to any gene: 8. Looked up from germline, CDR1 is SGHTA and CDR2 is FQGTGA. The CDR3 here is CASSAPSGASSYNEQFF. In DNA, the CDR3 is TGTGCCAGCAGCGCACCTAGCGGGGCGAGCTCCTACAATGAGCAGTTCTTC.

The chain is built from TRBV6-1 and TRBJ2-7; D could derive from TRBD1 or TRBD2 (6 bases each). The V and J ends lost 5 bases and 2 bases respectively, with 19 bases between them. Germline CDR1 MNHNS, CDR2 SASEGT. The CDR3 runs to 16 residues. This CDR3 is CASSQGGMTSPYEQYF. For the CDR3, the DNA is TGTGCCAGCAGTCAAGGGGGGATGACTAGTCCCTACGAGCAGTACTTC.

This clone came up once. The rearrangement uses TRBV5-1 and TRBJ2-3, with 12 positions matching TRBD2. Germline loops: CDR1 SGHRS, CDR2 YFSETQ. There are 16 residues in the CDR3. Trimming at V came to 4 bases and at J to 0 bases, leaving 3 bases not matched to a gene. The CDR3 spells CASSRTSGDSTDTQYF. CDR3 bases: TGCGCCAGCAGCCGGACTAGCGGGGATAGCACAGATACGCAGTATTTT. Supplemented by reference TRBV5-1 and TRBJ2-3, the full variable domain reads KAGVTQTPRYLIKTRGQQVTLSCSPISGHRSVSWYQQTPGQGLQFLFEYFSETQRNKGNFPGRFSGRQFSNSRSEMNVSTLELGDSALYLCASSRTSGDSTDTQYFGPGTRLTVL.

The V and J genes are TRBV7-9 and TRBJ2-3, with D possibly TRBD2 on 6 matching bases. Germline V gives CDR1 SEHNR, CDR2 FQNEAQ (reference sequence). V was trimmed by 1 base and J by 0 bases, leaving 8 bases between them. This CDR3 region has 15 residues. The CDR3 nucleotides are TGTGCCAGCAGCTTAGTCGGGACTAGCACAGATACGCAGTATTTT. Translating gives CASSLVGTSTDTQYF.

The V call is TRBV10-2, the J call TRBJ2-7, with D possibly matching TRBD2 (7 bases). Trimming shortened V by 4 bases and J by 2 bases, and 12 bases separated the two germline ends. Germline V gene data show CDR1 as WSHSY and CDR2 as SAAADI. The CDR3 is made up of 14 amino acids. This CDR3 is CASSVGGGTYEQYF. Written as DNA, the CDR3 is TGCGCCAGCAGTGTAGGCGGGGGCACCTACGAGCAGTACTTC.

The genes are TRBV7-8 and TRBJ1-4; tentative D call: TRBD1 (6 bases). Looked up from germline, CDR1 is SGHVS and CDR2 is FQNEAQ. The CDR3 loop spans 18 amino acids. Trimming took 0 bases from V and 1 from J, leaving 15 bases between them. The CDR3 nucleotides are TGTGCCAGCAGCTTAGCGATTGTAGTCAGGGGAACTAATGAAAAACTGTTTTTT. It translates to CASSLAIVVRGTNEKLFF.

The CDR3 DNA reads TGTGCCTGGAGCTCGTGGGCGCTGGGCTACGAGCAGTACTTC. Protein sequence: CAWSSWALGYEQYF. V gene TRBV30 combines with J gene TRBJ2-7; the D is unclear. Germline V gene lookup returns CDR1 GTSNPN and CDR2 SVGIG (reference sequence). CDR3 length equals 14 residues. V was pared by 3 bases and J by 3 bases, with 15 bases between.

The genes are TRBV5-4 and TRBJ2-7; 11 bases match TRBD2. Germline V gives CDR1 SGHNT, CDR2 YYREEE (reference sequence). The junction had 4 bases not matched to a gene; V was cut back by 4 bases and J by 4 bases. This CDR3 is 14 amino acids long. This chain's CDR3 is CASSTSGRRYEQYF. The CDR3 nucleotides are TGTGCCAGCAGCACTAGCGGGAGAAGGTACGAGCAGTACTTC.

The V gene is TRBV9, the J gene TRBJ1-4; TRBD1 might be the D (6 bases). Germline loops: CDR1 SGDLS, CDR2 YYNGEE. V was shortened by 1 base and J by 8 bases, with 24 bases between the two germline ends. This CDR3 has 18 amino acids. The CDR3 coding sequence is TGTGCCAGCAGCGTAACCGGGGGGGGCGTGTATGGGGAAGAAAAACTGTTTTTT. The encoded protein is CASSVTGGGVYGEEKLFF. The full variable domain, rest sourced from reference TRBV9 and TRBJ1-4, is DSGVTQTPKHLITATGQRVTLRCSPRSGDLSVYWYQQSLDQGLQFLIQYYNGEERAKGNILERFSAQQFPDLHSELNLSSLELGDSALYFCASSVTGGGVYGEEKLFFGSGTQLSVL.

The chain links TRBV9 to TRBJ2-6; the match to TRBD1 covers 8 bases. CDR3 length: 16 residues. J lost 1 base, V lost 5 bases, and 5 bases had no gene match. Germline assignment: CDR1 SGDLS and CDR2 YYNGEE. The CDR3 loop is CASRANRGSGANVLTF. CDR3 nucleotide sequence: TGTGCCAGCAGGGCCAACAGGGGGTCTGGGGCCAACGTCCTGACTTTC.